The sequence of this TCR beta chain was determined in a study of blood T cell repertoires in COVID-19. Sequenced by immunoSEQ multiplex PCR; TCRdb stores in-frame clones only, minus some. Found here are about 55,000 clones, around 83% of them singletons; the top ten hold roughly 15%. V dropped 5 bases and J dropped 8 bases, with 15 bases sitting between them. CDR1 SGHNT and CDR2 YENEEA come from the germline V gene. This CDR3 is built from 13 residues. This chain uses TRBV11-3 with TRBJ1-1, with D uncertain. Sequencing used peripheral blood. This TCR was sampled from a human donor in a cohort sampled during active COVID-19. The CDR3 region has the DNA TGTGCCAGCAGCCCCGATGGACGCGGGGAAGCTTTCTTT. Encoded protein: CASSPDGRGEAFF.